The TCR beta chain described here comes from a study of blood T cell repertoires in COVID-19. Study as a whole: T cells, B-cell-depleted T cells, or PBMCs provided the cDNA or gDNA that served as material.

Repertoires were generated with immunoSEQ multiplex PCR, while TCRdb's copy carries only in-frame clones and drops some. Of about 70,000 clones in the sample, 86% were seen once. The sequence was collected from a woman aged 55-70 years with acute or convalescent COVID-19. The sample consisted of peripheral blood.

In DNA, the CDR3 is TGTGCCAGCAGCTTAACCCCGGGTACAGGGTCTCACTATGGCTACACCTTC. This gives the protein CASSLTPGTGSHYGYTF. The genes are TRBV7-9 and TRBJ1-2; tentative D call: TRBD1 (6 bases). The V end lost 2 bases, the J end lost 3 bases, and 19 bases lay between the germline ends. The CDR3 loop spans 17 amino acids. In germline, CDR1 is SEHNR, CDR2 FQNEAQ (reference sequence).